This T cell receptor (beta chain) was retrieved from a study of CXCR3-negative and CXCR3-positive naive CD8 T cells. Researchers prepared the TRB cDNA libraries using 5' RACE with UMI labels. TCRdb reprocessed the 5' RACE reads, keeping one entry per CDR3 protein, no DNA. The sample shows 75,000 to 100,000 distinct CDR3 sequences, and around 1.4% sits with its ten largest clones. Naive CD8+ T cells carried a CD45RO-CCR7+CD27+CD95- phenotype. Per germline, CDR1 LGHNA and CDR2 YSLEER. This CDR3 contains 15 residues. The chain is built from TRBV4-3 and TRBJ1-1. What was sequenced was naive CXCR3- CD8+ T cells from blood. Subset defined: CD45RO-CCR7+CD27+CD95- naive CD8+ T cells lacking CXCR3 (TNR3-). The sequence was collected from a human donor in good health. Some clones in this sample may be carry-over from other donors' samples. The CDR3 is CASSQEVNSNTEAFF.